This passage covers 29 T cell receptor beta chains from one sample sequenced in a study of blood T cell repertoires in COVID-19. Some clones are missing from TCRdb's copy, which holds only in-frame ones; the method was immunoSEQ multiplex PCR. The sample shows 50,000 to 70,000 clones, 70% to 90% of them seen only once. Specimen: peripheral blood. Receptor source: a woman aged 70-85 years with active COVID-19.

This chain links TRBV11-3 with TRBJ1-1; 9 bases are a match to TRBD1. The CDR3 is 16 amino acids. Unmatched junction bases numbered 8, after V lost 5 bases and J lost 1 base. The germline gives CDR1 SGHNT, CDR2 YENEEA. The CDR3 here is CASSLGQGSTNTEAFF. The CDR3 DNA sequence: TGTGCCAGCAGCCTCGGACAGGGGAGTACGAACACTGAAGCTTTCTTT.

The chain uses TRBV29-1 and TRBJ2-1, with 9 bases lining up with TRBD1. The CDR3 has 14 amino acids. Germline trimming cut 6 bases from V and 9 bases from J; bases unmatched to any gene: 12. Germline-derived CDR1 and CDR2 are SQVTM and ANQGSEA. The CDR3 bases are TGCAGCGTCGTCATGGGGACAGGGTTAGGTGAGCAGTTCTTC. Protein sequence: CSVVMGTGLGEQFF.

The chain links TRBV19 to TRBJ2-1; 12 bases agree with TRBD2. The V and J ends lost 6 bases and 5 bases, in that order; junction bases with no gene match: 2. The CDR3 covers 14 residues. Germline V gene sequence: CDR1 LNHDA, CDR2 SQIVND (reference sequence). The CDR3 reads CASSLAGGNNEQFF. The CDR3 DNA follows: TGTGCCAGTAGCCTAGCGGGAGGGAACAATGAGCAGTTCTTC.

This clone was observed a handful of times. The V gene is TRBV4-1, the J gene TRBJ1-6; 8 nucleotides line up with TRBD1. After removal of 0 bases from V and 0 bases from J, the junction contained 10 bases not matched to a gene. This CDR3 is 20 amino acids long. CDR1 is MGHRA, CDR2 YSYEKL, per germline. The CDR3 coding sequence is TGCGCCAGCAGCCAAGATCCGGGACAGGACTCTAGCTCCTATAATTCACCCCTCCACTTT. Amino acids: CASSQDPGQDSSSYNSPLHF.

The rearrangement joins TRBV2 to TRBJ1-2, with TRBD1 matching over 11 bases. The CDR3 extends over 18 amino acids. With V trimmed by 0 bases and J by 5 bases, 11 bases remained unmatched. Per germline, CDR1 SNHLY and CDR2 FYNNEI. CDR3 bases: TGTGCCAGCAGTGAAGCGGGACAGGGGGACCTCGGGTGGTATGGCTACACCTTC. Translating gives CASSEAGQGDLGWYGYTF.

This clone was counted a few times. The rearrangement uses TRBV18 and TRBJ2-7, with D possibly being TRBD1 (5 bases). The V gene lost 3 bases and the J gene lost 5 bases, with 14 bases spanning the gap. This CDR3 is built from 14 residues. Germline V gene sequence: CDR1 KGHSH, CDR2 LQKENI. CDR3 sequence: CASSPSRAYNEQYF. CDR3 nucleotide sequence: TGTGCCAGCTCACCTAGCAGGGCGTACAACGAGCAGTACTTC.

The chain has TRBV6-1 and TRBJ2-3; D perhaps matches TRBD1 (6 bases). Germline values: CDR1 MNHNS, CDR2 SASEGT. This CDR3 has 16 residues. Trimming removed 4 bases from V and 0 bases from J, with 14 bases in between. This CDR3 is CASSAQGSFSTDTQYF. CDR3 nucleotides: TGTGCCAGCAGTGCACAGGGATCATTTAGCACAGATACGCAGTATTTT.

The chain joins TRBV6-5 to TRBJ1-5; D not resolved. The germline gives CDR1 MNHEY, CDR2 SVGAGI. The CDR3 sequence is 12 residues long. V shed 6 bases and J shed 6 bases, with 9 bases lying between them. CDR3: CASRAPPQPQHF. CDR3 nucleotides: TGTGCCAGCAGAGCCCCACCTCAGCCCCAGCATTTT.

This chain joins TRBV6-1 and TRBJ2-2, with 8 bases lining up with TRBD1. V shed 4 bases and J 4 bases; nucleotides not matched to a gene: 14. Germline V gene sequence: CDR1 MNHNS, CDR2 SASEGT. CDR3 length equals 18 residues. The CDR3 DNA follows: TGTGCCAGCAGTGGGCGGGGACAGGAGAATTATTTCACCGGGGAGCTGTTTTTT. As protein: CASSGRGQENYFTGELFF.

The rearrangement uses TRBV28 and TRBJ1-1, with no clear D. The germline V gene has CDR1 MDHEN and CDR2 SYDVKM. The V end lost 7 bases, the J end lost 2 bases, and 17 bases lay between the germline ends. This CDR3 is 15 amino acids long. Written as DNA, the CDR3 is TGTGCCAGCACCCTGGGCACAGACCTCAACACTGAAGCTTTCTTT. This translates into CASTLGTDLNTEAFF. Drawing the rest from reference TRBV28 and TRBJ1-1, the complete variable domain is DVKVTQSSRYLVKRTGEKVFLECVQDMDHENMFWYRQDPGLGLRLIYFSYDVKMKEKGDIPEGYSVSREKKERFSLILESASTNQTSMYLCASTLGTDLNTEAFFGQGTRLTVV.

J is TRBJ2-1 and V is TRBV3-1 (or the pseudogene TRBV3-2); 7 positions agree with TRBD2. Germline V gene sequence: CDR1 LGHDT, CDR2 YNNKEL (reference sequence). The CDR3 runs to 15 residues. V shed 1 base, J shed 2 bases, and the junction held 2 bases outside the gene matches. The CDR3 nucleotides are TGTGCCAGCAGCCAAGGGCGGGAGCCCTACAATGAGCAGTTCTTC. The encoded protein is CASSQGREPYNEQFF.

This clone was recorded only once. The chain employs TRBV7-9 and TRBJ2-1; D unclear. The ends were cut back, 3 bases at V and 5 bases at J, with 14 bases in the middle. The CDR3 consists of 15 residues. CDR1 is SEHNR and CDR2 is FQNEAQ in the germline V gene (reference sequence). The CDR3 protein is CASSLAGSNHNEQFF. The DNA of the CDR3 is TGTGCCAGCAGCTTGGCCGGGTCGAACCACAATGAGCAGTTCTTC.

The chain is built from TRBV2 and TRBJ2-7, with D uncertain. This CDR3 has 14 amino acids. Between the trimmed V and J ends, which lost 4 bases and 3 bases, there was a span of 13 bases. Germline assignment: CDR1 SNHLY and CDR2 FYNNEI. CDR3 bases: TGTGCCAGCAGTGTTAGGCGGTCCAACTACGAGCAGTACTTC. It specifies CASSVRRSNYEQYF.

The chain uses TRBV30 and TRBJ2-4; TRBD2 might be the D (5 bases). The CDR3 runs 14 residues. Trimming stripped 4 bases from V and 0 bases from J, with 10 bases between. Germline V gives CDR1 GTSNPN, CDR2 SVGIG (reference sequence). CDR3 in DNA: TGTGCCTGGAAGTCAGGACTAGCCAAAAACATTCAGTACTTC. Its translation is CAWKSGLAKNIQYF.

The chain recombines TRBV19 with TRBJ2-7; TRBD1 is a possible D gene (6 bases). Trimming pared 5 bases from V and 0 bases from J, leaving 17 bases between. This CDR3 region has 16 residues. From germline, CDR1 is LNHDA and CDR2 SQIVND (reference sequence). The CDR3 loop reads CASSPRTETYSYEQYF. The CDR3 DNA reads TGTGCCAGTAGTCCACGGACAGAAACTTACTCCTACGAGCAGTACTTC.

This chain links TRBV2 with TRBJ2-7; 15 nucleotides agree with TRBD2. The CDR3 is 19 amino acids. Germline assignment: CDR1 SNHLY and CDR2 FYNNEI. After removal of 6 bases from V and 0 bases from J, the junction contained 12 bases not matched to a gene. CDR3 DNA: TGTGCCAGCAGCCGAACGCCCGGACTAGCGGGAGGGCCCTCCTACGAGCAGTACTTC. This sequence encodes CASSRTPGLAGGPSYEQYF. Using reference TRBV2 and TRBJ2-7 for the parts outside the CDR3, the full variable domain is EPEVTQTPSHQVTQMGQEVILRCVPISNHLYFYWYRQILGQKVEFLVSFYNNEISEKSEIFDDQFSVERPDGSNFTLKIRSTKLEDSAMYFCASSRTPGLAGGPSYEQYFGPGTRLTVT.

The CDR3 DNA reads as TGTGCCAGTAGTATTACCAGGGGGGCAGATACGCAGTATTTT. This gives the protein CASSITRGADTQYF. The genes are TRBV19 and TRBJ2-3; tentatively, D is TRBD1 (7 bases). Trimming took 3 bases from V and 4 from J, leaving 11 bases between them. The germline V gene has CDR1 LNHDA and CDR2 SQIVND (reference sequence). The CDR3 is made up of 14 amino acids.

The V gene is TRBV28, the J gene TRBJ1-3, with no clear D. This CDR3 is 16 amino acids long. V lost 3 bases and J 0 bases, leaving 12 bases between the germline ends. Germline V gives CDR1 MDHEN, CDR2 SYDVKM. CDR3 residues: CASSFFPPRSGNTIYF. The CDR3 bases are TGTGCCAGCAGTTTTTTCCCTCCCCGCTCTGGAAACACCATATATTTT.

This clone turned up a few times. This CDR3 is CASRWAGGNTIYF. CDR3 coding DNA: TGTGCCAGCAGGTGGGCTGGTGGAAACACCATATATTTT. This chain links TRBV6-5 with TRBJ1-3; D call uncertain. V was shortened by 6 bases and J by 3 bases, with 9 bases between the two germline ends. CDR3 length: 13 residues. Germline CDR1 is MNHEY and CDR2 is SVGAGI.

The chain has TRBV2 and TRBJ1-2; D might be TRBD1 (5 bases). The CDR3 totals 12 residues. Trimming cost V 8 bases and J 7 bases, with 14 bases left between them. Germline CDR1 is SNHLY and CDR2 is FYNNEI. This CDR3 is CASHQGSGGYTF. In DNA, the CDR3 is TGTGCCAGCCACCAGGGTTCGGGTGGCTACACCTTC.

The chain joins TRBV4-2 to TRBJ2-7; 8 nucleotides match TRBD2. Germline-derived CDR1 and CDR2 are LGHNA and YNFKEQ. The CDR3 is 17 amino acids. The V segment lost 4 bases and the J segment 3 bases; nucleotides outside the gene matches: 14. CDR3 in amino acids: CASSPIRGGGPFYEQYF. As DNA, the CDR3 is TGTGCCAGCAGCCCTATCCGGGGGGGAGGGCCGTTCTACGAGCAGTACTTC.

This clone appeared once. This chain connects TRBV7-9 to TRBJ2-7, with 7 bases fitting TRBD2. Germline V gene data show CDR1 as SEHNR and CDR2 as FQNEAQ (reference sequence). J lost 4 bases, V lost 2 bases, and 11 bases had no gene match. This CDR3 contains 16 residues. The CDR3 DNA sequence: TGTGCCAGCAGCTTAATCCGCGGCCGGGGGGTGTACGAGCAGTACTTC. The encoded protein is CASSLIRGRGVYEQYF.

The rearrangement joins TRBV25-1 to TRBJ2-5; TRBD1 might be the D (5 bases). CDR1 MGHDK and CDR2 SYGVNS come from the germline V gene. This CDR3 spans 13 amino acids. The ends were cut back, 7 bases at V and 6 bases at J, with 15 bases in the middle. The CDR3 DNA reads as TGTGCCAGCACCTCCCAGGGTGGCCAGACCCAGTACTTC. Protein: CASTSQGGQTQYF.

The chain couples TRBV2 to TRBJ2-1; a weak D match, TRBD1 (7 bases). This CDR3 contains 15 residues. Germline lookup yields CDR1 SNHLY and CDR2 FYNNEI. V gave up 4 bases and J gave up 8 bases, with 18 bases separating them. The CDR3 bases are TGTGCCAGCAGTGTATCGGCAGGGGGGTTGGATGAGCAGTTCTTC. This gives the protein CASSVSAGGLDEQFF. The entire variable domain, with the rest obtained from reference TRBV2 and TRBJ2-1, is as follows: EPEVTQTPSHQVTQMGQEVILRCVPISNHLYFYWYRQILGQKVEFLVSFYNNEISEKSEIFDDQFSVERPDGSNFTLKIRSTKLEDSAMYFCASSVSAGGLDEQFFGPGTRLTVL.

The chain has TRBV24-1 and TRBJ2-1; D is possibly TRBD2 (7 bases). V lost 4 bases and J 1 base, leaving 22 bases between the germline ends. Per germline, CDR1 KGHDR and CDR2 SFDVKD. CDR3 length: 19 amino acids. The chain's CDR3 is CATSDPQKKSGTSYNEQFF. In DNA form, the CDR3 reads TGTGCCACCAGTGACCCACAAAAAAAAAGCGGGACATCCTACAATGAGCAGTTCTTC.

The J gene is TRBJ1-4, the V gene TRBV28; 8 bases map to TRBD1. The CDR3 has 16 residues. V lost 4 bases and J lost 5; bases outside the gene matches: 9. Germline loops: CDR1 MDHEN, CDR2 SYDVKM. CDR3 sequence reads: CASSSTGAGPNEKLFF. CDR3 sequence (DNA): TGTGCCAGCAGTTCGACAGGGGCCGGCCCGAATGAAAAACTGTTTTTT.

The chain combines TRBV10-1 with TRBJ2-7, with D maybe TRBD1 (5 bases). V lost 4 bases to trimming and J lost 3 bases, with 16 bases between them. Germline values: CDR1 WNHNN, CDR2 SYGVQD (reference sequence). This CDR3 comprises 15 residues. The CDR3 nucleotides are TGCGCCAGCAGTGCTACTGTAGACAGTGACTACGAGCAGTACTTC. Its translation is CASSATVDSDYEQYF.

The chain links TRBV7-2 to TRBJ1-2; TRBD1 matches at 7 bases. The CDR3 length is 15 residues. Germline V gene data show CDR1 as SGHTA and CDR2 as FQGNSA. Trimming removed 5 bases from V and 6 bases from J; junction bases left unmatched: 12. The CDR3 region has the DNA TGTGCCAGCAGCCTAGGGGTAGGGGGCCTTGATGGCTACACCTTC. The encoded protein is CASSLGVGGLDGYTF.

This chain joins TRBV10-3 and TRBJ1-5; D not certain. V lost 7 bases to trimming and J lost 7 bases, with 14 bases between them. Per the germline V gene, CDR1 is ENHRY and CDR2 is SYGVKD. This CDR3 has 13 residues. The DNA for the CDR3 is TGTGCCATCATGGGCGGGGTAGGACAGCCCCAGCATTTT. Translated: CAIMGGVGQPQHF.